The 27 T cell receptor beta chains listed next were all sequenced from one sample in a study of T cell responses to AZD1222 COVID-19 vaccine. Produced via immunoSEQ multiplex PCR; TCRdb's table is partial and in-frame only. Counted here are more than 100,000 clones, around 91% occurring once; the ten biggest clones make up under 3.5%. The sample consisted of peripheral blood, taken on day 0 of AZD1222 vaccination. The receptors were gathered from an adult in good health.

V is TRBV21-1 and J is TRBJ1-5; the table's D call, TRBD1, has no DNA check behind it. TRBV21-1 represents a pseudogene. The CDR3 sequence is 15 residues long. CDR3 bases: TGTGCCAGCAGCCCCCGGACAGATAGCAATCAGCCCCAGCATTTT. This translates into CASSPRTDSNQPQHF.

For this clone: At the DNA level, this CDR3 is encoded by other sequences in the same sample as well. The chain has TRBV9 and TRBJ1-4; D remains unclear. The V end was cut by 0 bases, the J end by 0 bases, with 6 bases between. Germline CDR1 reads SGDLS; CDR2 reads YYNGEE. CDR3 size: 15 residues. In nucleotides, the CDR3 is TGTGCCAGCAGCGTAGGGGATGCAACTAATGAAAAACTGTTTTTT. This gives the protein CASSVGDATNEKLFF.

This clone came up a few times. The chain is built from TRBV7-9 and TRBJ1-2, with TRBD1 matching over 7 bases. V shed 5 bases, J shed 7 bases, and the junction held 10 bases outside the gene matches. The CDR3 loop spans 14 amino acids. The V gene's germline CDR1 is SEHNR and CDR2 FQNEAQ (reference sequence). DNA of the CDR3: TGTGCCAGCAGCCCCAAGGACAGGAGGGGTGGCTACACCTTC. Protein product: CASSPKDRRGGYTF.

The genes are TRBV3-1 (or the pseudogene TRBV3-2) and TRBJ2-3; TRBD1 is a possible D gene (6 bases). The V end was cut by 2 bases, the J end by 3 bases, with 15 bases between. Germline V gene data show CDR1 as LGHDT and CDR2 as YNNKEL (reference sequence). This CDR3 region has 16 residues. In nucleotides, the CDR3 is TGTGCCAGCAGCCAACTGACAGGACGTGGGACAGATACGCAGTATTTT. Its translation: CASSQLTGRGTDTQYF.

V and J are TRBV7-9 and TRBJ2-3; tentatively, D is TRBD1 or TRBD2 (6 bases each). Between the trimmed V and J ends, which lost 1 base and 7 bases, there was a span of 15 bases. Germline values: CDR1 SEHNR, CDR2 FQNEAQ (reference sequence). The CDR3 has 15 amino acids. CDR3 protein: CASSLGVGGMNTQYF. In DNA form, the CDR3 reads TGTGCCAGCAGCTTAGGGGTCGGGGGCATGAATACGCAGTATTTT.

The chain is built from TRBV28 and TRBJ2-2, with D possibly being TRBD1 (6 bases). This CDR3 is built from 15 residues. V shed 6 bases and J shed 4 bases, with 15 bases lying between them. CDR1 and CDR2 (germline): MDHEN, SYDVKM. The CDR3 protein is CASSRGGVGTGELFF. In DNA form, the CDR3 reads TGTGCCAGCAGCCGAGGGGGTGTTGGCACCGGGGAGCTGTTTTTT.

V gene TRBV9 combines with J gene TRBJ1-1, with D hard to call. Per germline, CDR1 SGDLS and CDR2 YYNGEE. V dropped 4 bases and J dropped 1 base, with 14 bases sitting between them. The CDR3 covers 15 residues. In DNA, the CDR3 is TGTGCCAGCAGCCTCCGTATTGGCCCGAACACTGAAGCTTTCTTT. Translation gives CASSLRIGPNTEAFF.

The chain is built from TRBV6-5 and TRBJ2-2; D uncertain. Germline values: CDR1 MNHEY, CDR2 SVGAGI. There are 14 residues in the CDR3. V was trimmed by 1 base and J by 3 bases, leaving 6 bases between them. The CDR3 here is CASSYLKDTGELFF. For the CDR3, the DNA is TGTGCCAGCAGTTACTTAAAGGACACCGGGGAGCTGTTTTTT.

J is TRBJ2-3 and V is TRBV9; D remains unclear. V dropped 4 bases and J dropped 0 bases, with 3 bases sitting between them. This CDR3 is built from 12 residues. CDR1 SGDLS and CDR2 YYNGEE come from the germline V gene. The CDR3 spells CASSPSTDTQYF. CDR3 DNA sequence: TGTGCCAGCAGCCCTAGCACAGATACGCAGTATTTT.

The chain recombines TRBV12-2 with TRBJ2-7; the table's D call, TRBD2, has no DNA check behind it. TRBV12-2 is reported as a pseudogene. The CDR3 is made up of 18 amino acids. CDR3 sequence: CASRPGGEVNLSSYEQYF. CDR3 coding DNA: TGTGCAAGTCGCCCCGGGGGGGAGGTAAATTTGAGCTCCTACGAGCAGTACTTC.

The chain joins TRBV19 to TRBJ1-3; D not certain. The ends were cut back, 5 bases at V and 5 bases at J, with 1 base in the middle. The CDR3 is made up of 10 amino acids. Looked up from germline, CDR1 is LNHDA and CDR2 is SQIVND (reference sequence). The CDR3 DNA follows: TGTGCCAGTAGTCGAAACACCATATATTTT. Its protein product is CASSRNTIYF.

Written as DNA, the CDR3 is TGTGCCAGCAGCGTAGAGGGGAGGGATACGCAGTATTTT. Its translation is CASSVEGRDTQYF. The gene calls are TRBV9 and TRBJ2-3; maybe TRBD2 (6 bases). Germline V gene lookup returns CDR1 SGDLS and CDR2 YYNGEE. This CDR3 comprises 13 residues. Trimming left V 0 bases short and J 6 bases short, with 8 bases between.

This clone appeared many times. The rearrangement joins TRBV28 to TRBJ2-7; the D gene is possibly TRBD1 (5 bases). CDR1 is MDHEN, CDR2 SYDVKM, per germline. This CDR3 spans 14 amino acids. The V and J ends lost 3 bases and 5 bases respectively, with 14 bases between them. The CDR3 is CASSFGPTVNEQYF. The DNA of the CDR3 is TGTGCCAGCAGTTTTGGGCCGACAGTCAACGAGCAGTACTTC.

The V call is TRBV2, the J call TRBJ1-2; D is undetermined. V was shortened by 4 bases and J by 7 bases, with 16 bases between the two germline ends. CDR3 size: 14 residues. Germline CDR1 and CDR2: SNHLY and FYNNEI. CDR3 in amino acids: CASSAMGSVSGYTF. The CDR3 DNA sequence: TGTGCCAGCAGTGCGATGGGGTCCGTCTCTGGCTACACCTTC.

J is TRBJ1-5 and V is TRBV7-9; no clear D gene. The CDR3 length is 15 residues. CDR1 is SEHNR, CDR2 FQNEAQ, per germline (reference sequence). The V end was cut by 1 base, the J end by 4 bases, with 11 bases between. CDR3 sequence: CASSLVGQSNQPQHF. CDR3 DNA sequence: TGTGCCAGCAGCTTAGTAGGTCAGAGTAATCAGCCCCAGCATTTT.

CDR3 region: CASSSLDGNQPQHF. Written as DNA, the CDR3 is TGTGCCAGCAGTTCCTTGGATGGCAATCAGCCCCAGCATTTT. The J gene is TRBJ1-5, the V gene TRBV6-5; D unresolved. In germline, CDR1 is MNHEY, CDR2 SVGAGI. V was shortened by 4 bases and J by 2 bases, with 9 bases between the two germline ends. This CDR3 has 14 residues.

This rearrangement joins TRBV28 to TRBJ1-1; no reliable D call. This CDR3 contains 14 residues. The V and J ends lost 3 bases and 0 bases respectively, with 8 bases between them. Germline-derived CDR1 and CDR2 are MDHEN and SYDVKM. CDR3 loop: CASSLWSMNTEAFF. DNA for the CDR3: TGTGCCAGCAGTTTGTGGTCGATGAACACTGAAGCTTTCTTT.

The V gene is TRBV6-5, the J gene TRBJ1-6; D is undetermined. The germline V gene has CDR1 MNHEY and CDR2 SVGAGI. The CDR3 is made up of 12 amino acids. V was pared by 5 bases and J by 4 bases, with 3 bases between. The CDR3 loop is CASSRYNSPLHF. In DNA, the CDR3 is TGTGCCAGCAGTAGGTATAATTCACCCCTCCACTTT.

The chain is built from TRBV19 and TRBJ1-1, with D possibly being TRBD1 (5 bases). V dropped 7 bases and J dropped 2 bases, with 11 bases sitting between them. Per germline, CDR1 LNHDA and CDR2 SQIVND (reference sequence). The CDR3 is 13 residues long. The CDR3 DNA is TGTGCCAGTACCTCTGGGGGAAACACTGAAGCTTTCTTT. It specifies CASTSGGNTEAFF.

The chain uses TRBV5-1 and TRBJ2-7, with 9 bases that match TRBD2. CDR1 and CDR2 (germline): SGHRS, YFSETQ. V lost 0 bases, J lost 6 bases, and 10 bases stayed unmatched. The CDR3 length is 16 residues. The CDR3 DNA reads TGCGCCAGCAGCTTGGTCTCTAGCGGGACTTTTCGCGAGCAGTACTTC. Translation gives CASSLVSSGTFREQYF.

This clone was seen just once. The chain combines TRBV11-2 with TRBJ2-4, with D perhaps TRBD2 (5 bases). The CDR3 covers 17 residues. Germline V gene lookup returns CDR1 SGHAT and CDR2 FQNNGV. V gave up 7 bases and J gave up 0 bases, with 19 bases separating them. The CDR3 spells CASNPQAAAGAKNIQYF. The CDR3 DNA is TGTGCCAGCAACCCCCAAGCGGCTGCGGGAGCCAAAAACATTCAGTACTTC.

This clone has just one count. V usage is TRBV5-1 and J usage is TRBJ1-4, with D unresolved. The CDR3 is 15 residues long. Per the germline V gene, CDR1 is SGHRS and CDR2 is YFSETQ. V was cut by 2 bases and J by 5 bases, with 13 bases left in between. CDR3 bases: TGCGCCAGCAGCTTTTCGGGTTCCCTAAATGAAAAACTGTTTTTT. Translation gives CASSFSGSLNEKLFF.

This rearrangement joins TRBV28 to TRBJ2-3; unclear D gene. Germline V gene data show CDR1 as MDHEN and CDR2 as SYDVKM. The CDR3 sequence is 15 residues long. Trimming took 0 bases from V and 1 from J, leaving 8 bases between them. The CDR3 spells CASSLWSIGTDTQYF. CDR3 DNA sequence: TGTGCCAGCAGTTTATGGAGTATCGGCACAGATACGCAGTATTTT. Supplemented by reference TRBV28 and TRBJ2-3, the full variable domain reads DVKVTQSSRYLVKRTGEKVFLECVQDMDHENMFWYRQDPGLGLRLIYFSYDVKMKEKGDIPEGYSVSREKKERFSLILESASTNQTSMYLCASSLWSIGTDTQYFGPGTRLTVL.

This chain links TRBV5-4 with TRBJ2-7; TRBD2 matches 8 bases. There are 16 residues in the CDR3. Germline assignment: CDR1 SGHNT and CDR2 YYREEE (reference sequence). V was pared by 0 bases and J by 7 bases, with 12 bases of the junction left unmatched. CDR3 loop: CASSLAGGGPTTEQYF. The CDR3 DNA follows: TGTGCCAGCAGCTTGGCCGGGGGGGGACCCACGACAGAGCAGTACTTC.

The chain has TRBV28 and TRBJ2-5; D might be TRBD2 (7 bases). Germline V gene sequence: CDR1 MDHEN, CDR2 SYDVKM. Trimming stripped 2 bases from V and 2 bases from J, with 12 bases between. The CDR3 totals 15 residues. CDR3 sequence: CASSLGGGGQETQYF. The CDR3 DNA reads TGTGCCAGCAGTTTAGGAGGGGGGGGGCAAGAGACCCAGTACTTC. Variable domain in full (rest from reference TRBV28 and TRBJ2-5): DVKVTQSSRYLVKRTGEKVFLECVQDMDHENMFWYRQDPGLGLRLIYFSYDVKMKEKGDIPEGYSVSREKKERFSLILESASTNQTSMYLCASSLGGGGQETQYFGPGTRLLVL.

The chain combines TRBV28 with TRBJ1-4; D is ambiguous. Trimming removed 6 bases from V and 8 bases from J, with 13 bases in between. CDR1 and CDR2 from the germline V gene are MDHEN and SYDVKM. CDR3 length: 13 residues. The CDR3 DNA reads as TGTGCCAGCAGGTTGATCTTAAAAGAAAAACTGTTTTTT. Encoded protein: CASRLILKEKLFF.

Comments on this clone: Other DNA sequences in this specimen translate into the identical CDR3. This chain joins TRBV30 and TRBJ1-1; D gene unclear. This CDR3 is built from 13 residues. The V end lost 0 bases, the J end lost 1 base, and 6 bases lay between the germline ends. From germline, CDR1 is GTSNPN and CDR2 SVGIG (reference sequence). CDR3 region: CAWSVRGNTEAFF. Here the CDR3 DNA reads TGTGCCTGGAGTGTACGGGGGAACACTGAAGCTTTCTTT.